The sequence of this T cell receptor (beta chain) was determined in a study of cytomegalovirus exposure and HLA in healthy donors. Across the study: Earlier sequencing of 150 million to 200 million T cells yielded under 120 million unique TCR beta sequences. Findings of the study overall: Among the most significant clusters, several appeared linked to common viral pathogens in a later analysis. TCR sequences were mostly rare, though some public TCRs occurred in many donors. Trimming of TCR beta V- and J-genes showed a link, identified in a later analysis, to a missense DCLRE1C variant.

PCR was performed using 60 Vbeta and 13 Jbeta primers. Profiled with immunoSEQ multiplex PCR; TCRdb holds only in-frame clones, not every one. The sample yields 200,000 to 250,000 clones, approximately 87% seen once. V shed 0 bases and J 7 bases; nucleotides not matched to a gene: 7. This CDR3 comprises 17 residues. Germline loops: CDR1 LGHNA, CDR2 YNFKEQ. This clone was counted once. No antigen is known for it. Sequencing was carried out using PBMCs. This clonotype was sampled from a human donor in good health. The chain uses TRBV4-2 and TRBJ2-1, with 12 bases that match TRBD2. CDR3 DNA sequence: TGTGCCAGCAGCCAAGAATCGAGACTAGCGGGAGTTAATGAGCAGTTCTTC. This codes for CASSQESRLAGVNEQFF.